These 16 T cell receptor beta chains originate from one sample sequenced in a study of T cell responses to AZD1222 COVID-19 vaccine. Data came from immunoSEQ multiplex PCR; TCRdb stores just in-frame clones and leaves some out. Found here are under 70,000 clones, 79% of them singletons; the top ten hold approximately 20%. The sample here was peripheral blood, taken on day 0 of MenACWY control vaccination. The receptors here all came from an adult in good health.

This clone is medium-sized. The chain combines TRBV11-2 with TRBJ2-7; D call uncertain. With 1 base removed from V and 6 bases from J, the gap between germline ends came to 7 bases. The CDR3 loop spans 12 amino acids. Germline V gives CDR1 SGHAT, CDR2 FQNNGV. The CDR3 DNA sequence: TGTGCCAGCAGCTTAGGGGTTGGCGAGCAGTACTTC. The encoded protein is CASSLGVGEQYF. Full variable domain (missing parts from reference TRBV11-2 and TRBJ2-7): EAGVAQSPRYKIIEKRQSVAFWCNPISGHATLYWYQQILGQGPKLLIQFQNNGVVDDSQLPKDRFSAERLKGVDSTLKIQPAKLEDSAVYLCASSLGVGEQYFGPGTRLTVT.

The rearrangement joins TRBV3-1 (or the pseudogene TRBV3-2) to TRBJ1-3; D is unresolved. The V end lost 1 base, the J end lost 0 bases, and 10 bases lay between the germline ends. Per germline, CDR1 LGHDT and CDR2 YNNKEL (reference sequence). This CDR3 region has 16 residues. CDR3 region: CASSQGPDVSGNTIYF. The CDR3 DNA follows: TGTGCCAGCAGCCAAGGTCCCGACGTCTCTGGAAACACCATATATTTT.

The V gene is TRBV7-2, the J gene TRBJ2-4; 13 bases are a match to TRBD2. Per germline, CDR1 SGHTA and CDR2 FQGNSA. With V trimmed by 1 base and J by 1 base, 4 bases remained unmatched. The CDR3 contains 18 residues. This CDR3 reads CASSLGTSGSRAKNIQYF. The CDR3 DNA reads as TGTGCCAGCAGCTTAGGGACTAGCGGGAGCAGGGCCAAAAACATTCAGTACTTC. The whole variable domain, remainder taken from reference TRBV7-2 and TRBJ2-4, is GAGVSQSPSNKVTEKGKDVELRCDPISGHTALYWYRQSLGQGLEFLIYFQGNSAPDKSGLPSDRFSAERTGGSVSTLTIQRTQQEDSAVYLCASSLGTSGSRAKNIQYFGAGTRLSVL.

The rearrangement links TRBV5-1 to TRBJ1-4; D uncertain. Trimming left V 2 bases short and J 8 bases short, with 13 bases between. The V gene's germline CDR1 is SGHRS and CDR2 YFSETQ. The CDR3 has 14 amino acids. In DNA form, the CDR3 reads TGCGCCAGCAGCTTTGAAGGATGGAAGGAAAAACTGTTTTTT. It encodes CASSFEGWKEKLFF.

The chain joins TRBV19 to TRBJ1-5; the D gene is possibly TRBD1 (6 bases). The CDR3 sequence is 14 residues long. V was clipped by 4 bases and J by 7 bases, with 14 bases between them. Germline values: CDR1 LNHDA, CDR2 SQIVND (reference sequence). This CDR3 reads CASSRDRQAQPQHF. In nucleotides, the CDR3 is TGTGCCAGTAGTAGAGACCGACAGGCCCAGCCCCAGCATTTT.

The chain employs TRBV11-2 and TRBJ2-3; the D is unclear. Trimming removed 3 bases at V and 6 bases at J, with 4 bases between. This CDR3 comprises 11 residues. In germline, CDR1 is SGHAT, CDR2 FQNNGV. CDR3 protein: CASSFEDTQYF. The CDR3 nucleotides are TGTGCCAGCAGCTTTGAGGATACGCAGTATTTT.

In nucleotides, the CDR3 is TGTGCCAGCAGTTTGGAACCCACCAGCCTGGAGACCCAGTACTTC. This gives the protein CASSLEPTSLETQYF. This chain connects TRBV28 to TRBJ2-5; D call uncertain. This CDR3 is built from 15 residues. V was pared by 3 bases and J by 5 bases, with 16 bases between. Germline values: CDR1 MDHEN, CDR2 SYDVKM.

The rearrangement links TRBV30 to TRBJ1-2, with 9 positions matching TRBD1. Trimming removed 7 bases from V and 6 bases from J; junction bases left unmatched: 3. CDR1 is GTSNPN, CDR2 SVGIG, per germline (reference sequence). CDR3 size: 11 residues. CDR3 coding DNA: TGTGCCTCGACAGGGGGTAATGGCTACACCTTC. Protein: CASTGGNGYTF.

V is TRBV30 and J is TRBJ1-4; TRBD1 might be the D (6 bases). Deletions cut 0 bases from V and 5 bases from J, with 10 bases between. In germline, CDR1 is GTSNPN, CDR2 SVGIG (reference sequence). There are 14 residues in the CDR3. This chain's CDR3 is CAWSVQGSNEKLFF. DNA for the CDR3: TGTGCCTGGAGTGTACAGGGTTCGAATGAAAAACTGTTTTTT.

The rearrangement uses TRBV5-6 and TRBJ1-5; 9 positions agree with TRBD1. V lost 3 bases, J lost 6 bases, and 1 base stayed unmatched. Germline loops: CDR1 SGHDT, CDR2 YYEEEE. CDR3 length: 13 residues. The CDR3 spells CASSWDRAQPQHF. CDR3 in DNA: TGTGCCAGCAGCTGGGACAGGGCTCAGCCCCAGCATTTT.

The chain combines TRBV3-1 (or the pseudogene TRBV3-2) with TRBJ2-7, with D perhaps TRBD2 (7 bases). The ends were cut back, 0 bases at V and 4 bases at J, with 13 bases in the middle. CDR3 size: 15 residues. Germline-derived CDR1 and CDR2 are LGHDT and YNNKEL (reference sequence). The DNA of the CDR3 is TGTGCCAGCAGCCAAGATACGGGGGGCTGGTACGAGCAGTACTTC. Translated, it gives CASSQDTGGWYEQYF.

This chain uses TRBV7-2 with TRBJ1-2; D gene ambiguous. The length of the CDR3 is 15 residues. Germline CDR1 reads SGHTA; CDR2 reads FQGNSA. Trimming took 1 base from V and 1 from J, leaving 10 bases between them. The CDR3 reads CASSLVRTLNYGYTF. The CDR3 DNA sequence: TGTGCCAGCAGCTTAGTACGGACGCTTAACTATGGCTACACCTTC.

This clone was seen only once. The chain couples TRBV7-9 to TRBJ2-3; D gene ambiguous. The CDR3 runs 11 residues. Trimming pared 2 bases from V and 6 bases from J, leaving 3 bases between. Per germline, CDR1 SEHNR and CDR2 FQNEAQ (reference sequence). The CDR3 bases are TGTGCCAGCAGCTTACGGGATACGCAGTATTTT. It is translated as CASSLRDTQYF.

The chain carries TRBV30 and TRBJ1-1; D unresolved. The V end lost 2 bases, the J end lost 1 base, and 14 bases lay between the germline ends. Looked up from germline, CDR1 is GTSNPN and CDR2 is SVGIG (reference sequence). The CDR3 totals 15 residues. The CDR3 here is CAWSPQGRTNTEAFF. The CDR3, as DNA: TGTGCCTGGAGTCCTCAAGGACGTACGAACACTGAAGCTTTCTTT.

This sequence joins TRBV19 and TRBJ1-6; D is unresolved. Trimming left V 3 bases short and J 6 bases short, with 6 bases between. Germline CDR1 is LNHDA and CDR2 is SQIVND (reference sequence). The CDR3 loop spans 13 amino acids. CDR3 in amino acids: CASSIAGNSPLHF. The CDR3 DNA follows: TGTGCCAGTAGTATCGCGGGTAATTCACCCCTCCACTTT.

This CDR3 reads CASSLLTGVREQYF. CDR3 bases: TGTGCCAGCAGCCTACTGACAGGGGTTAGAGAGCAGTACTTC. This chain connects TRBV11-2 to TRBJ2-7; 8 bases map to TRBD1. The V gene end was trimmed by 5 bases and the J gene end by 7 bases; junction bases not matched to a gene: 10. The CDR3 loop spans 14 amino acids. The germline V gene encodes CDR1 SGHAT and CDR2 FQNNGV. Using reference TRBV11-2 and TRBJ2-7 for the parts outside the CDR3, the full variable domain is EAGVAQSPRYKIIEKRQSVAFWCNPISGHATLYWYQQILGQGPKLLIQFQNNGVVDDSQLPKDRFSAERLKGVDSTLKIQPAKLEDSAVYLCASSLLTGVREQYFGPGTRLTVT.